This T cell receptor beta chain was retrieved from a study of human T cells and chemical hapten exposure. Study details: In the approximately 26-week study, patients were dosed weekly with diphenylcyclopropenone on the scalp throughout. Patients having alopecia areata, totalis or universalis were mostly female.

Sample time point: pre-sensitization, week 0. The sample's treatment: therapeutic diphenylcyclopropenone sensitization with weekly scalp DPC. Sequencing started from total RNA isolated from unfractionated whole blood. V was cut by 6 bases and J by 2 bases, with 13 bases left in between. The germline V gene encodes CDR1 MNHEY and CDR2 SMNVEV (reference sequence). This CDR3 is built from 14 residues. TCRdb fed the RACE reads into MiXCR, producing one record per CDR3 protein. The data contain 250,000 to 300,000 distinct CDR3 sequences, about 7.7% of them singletons. This TCR was sampled from a man between 18 and 35 years old with alopecia areata. Some clones in this sample may be carry-over from other donors' samples. V is TRBV27 and J is TRBJ1-2, with D maybe TRBD1 (5 bases). This specimen consisted of whole blood, obtained in connection with sensitization to the hapten diphenylcyclopropenone (DPC). CDR3 sequence: CASSRDQINYGYTF. In DNA, the CDR3 is TGTGCCAGCAGCCGGGACCAGATAAACTATGGCTACACCTTC.